A single sample gave rise to the 5 T cell receptor beta chains below, sequenced in a study of shared clonotypes between healthy human individuals. CD45RO-negative CD8 cells positively selected for CCR7 made up the naive population, which excluded terminally differentiated effector memory CD45RA+ cells. TCRdb's copy holds only in-frame clones and misses some; the assay was immunoSEQ multiplex PCR. Among 2 million to 2.5 million clones listed, about 95% were seen once. The material sequenced was naive CD8+ T cells sorted from blood. The receptors here all came from a young man in good health.

The V and J genes are TRBV10-1 and TRBJ1-2; D is unresolved. V was shortened by 1 base and J by 2 bases, with 11 bases between the two germline ends. From germline, CDR1 is WNHNN and CDR2 SYGVQD (reference sequence). This CDR3 is built from 15 residues. The DNA of the CDR3 is TGCGCCAGCAGTGAGTTGATAGGGCCCAACTATGGCTACACCTTC. As protein: CASSELIGPNYGYTF.

The J gene is TRBJ2-5, the V gene TRBV28; D possibly corresponds to TRBD2 (5 bases). CDR1 and CDR2 from the germline V gene are MDHEN and SYDVKM. The CDR3 covers 16 residues. V was trimmed by 3 bases and J by 1 base, leaving 15 bases between them. The CDR3 DNA follows: TGTGCCAGCAGTTTCGGCAGTTTGAGGGCCCAAGAGACCCAGTACTTC. It is translated as CASSFGSLRAQETQYF.

This rearrangement joins TRBV11-2 to TRBJ2-1, with 12 positions matching TRBD2. V was clipped by 5 bases and J by 4 bases; unmatched bases: 6. This CDR3 is built from 16 residues. Germline CDR1 is SGHAT and CDR2 is FQNNGV. The CDR3 nucleotides read TGTGCCAGCAGCCAAGGGACTAGCGGGCTGTACAATGAGCAGTTCTTC. It encodes CASSQGTSGLYNEQFF. The whole variable domain, filled in from reference TRBV11-2 and TRBJ2-1, reads EAGVAQSPRYKIIEKRQSVAFWCNPISGHATLYWYQQILGQGPKLLIQFQNNGVVDDSQLPKDRFSAERLKGVDSTLKIQPAKLEDSAVYLCASSQGTSGLYNEQFFGPGTRLTVL.

V gene TRBV11-2 combines with J gene TRBJ2-3, with TRBD2 matching over 11 bases. Germline V gene data show CDR1 as SGHAT and CDR2 as FQNNGV. J lost 2 bases, V lost 4 bases, and 5 bases had no gene match. The CDR3 sequence is 16 residues long. DNA of the CDR3: TGTGCCAGCAGCTCGGGACTAGCGGCGATCACAGATACGCAGTATTTT. The encoded protein is CASSSGLAAITDTQYF.

The J gene is TRBJ1-5, the V gene TRBV21-1; the table calls TRBD1, which could not be checked here. TRBV21-1 is reported as a pseudogene. The length of the CDR3 is 17 residues. The CDR3, as DNA: TGTGCCAGCAGCAAAGTGAATCGACAGGGCTTTGAGGAGCCCCAGCATTTT. Translating gives CASSKVNRQGFEEPQHF.